Below, one T cell receptor (beta chain) is given with its context. This clonotype appeared a few times. It has no known antigen specificity. Within one base of it there is no much larger clone, and no base qualities were kept. The run used an Illumina NovaSeq 6000. TCRalpha and TCRbeta cDNA libraries were built by 5'RACE with constant-segment primers, adding sample barcodes and unique molecular identifiers. RNA was extracted from every sample with Trizol reagent. Amplification of the libraries took two PCR steps, and the second step added a second sample barcode plus Illumina TruSeq adapters. Libraries were sequenced on an Illumina NovaSeq with 2 x 150 bp paired-end reads. As for the original processing: Demultiplexing of reads and collapsing into UMI-guided consensus sequences were performed with migec v1.2.7. Using mixcr v2.1.11, UMI consensuses were aligned to TRA and TRB V and J templates and then assembled into clonotypes. Expanded or contracted clonotypes were those called significant by both edgeR and NoisET, with noise models trained on biological replicates. For edgeR calls, a false discovery rate-adjusted p below 0.01 and a log2 fold-change threshold of 1 were applied. As an exploratory analysis of dynamics, max-normalized trajectories of the 1000 most abundant clonotypes were examined with PCA combined with hierarchical clustering. The CD4 or CD8 phenotype of responding clones was assigned using the separately sequenced CD4+ and CD8+ repertoires. Clones were called with MiXCR by TCRdb after fastp trimmed the public reads at Q25, and only in-frame beta chains were retained. Records with the same CDR3 protein are collapsed into one entry carrying the most frequent genes and DNA. These V and J calls derive from TCRdb rather than the authors' analysis. Within this sample are roughly 170,000 distinct CDR3 sequences, with about a fifth of them counted one time only. Under 25% of the sample lies in the top ten.

The data derive from a study of T-cell memory formation after mild COVID-19 listed by TCRdb under 2021. About the investigation overall: TCR sequence clusters from the two donors were found to be largely donor specific. In a couple of donors, T-cell clones that expanded and contracted after mild COVID-19 were tracked by sequencing TCRalpha and TCRbeta repertoires over time. Two young, previously healthy adult volunteers, one female and one male, were included in the cohort.

The investigation overall reported the following: Clones that contracted from day 15 to 85 showed balanced CD4/CD8 phenotypes, whereas a second wave of clones that expanded from day 15 to 37 leaned towards CD4+. SARS-CoV-2 specificity of the second-wave clones peaking on day 37 was not confirmed. The study covered only a couple of mild cases, and larger cohorts including severe cases with pre-infection samples were considered necessary. The detection of some responding clones in pre-infection memory suggests that pre-existing cross-reactive memory T cells joined the SARS-CoV-2 response. Contracting CD4+ clones turned up mainly in the CM and EM memory subsets, whereas EMRA was where CD8+ clones were enriched.

Trimming takes 11 bases off V and 7 bases off J; junction bases not matched to a gene: 11. Looking up the germline V gene (reference sequence) yields CDR1 SEHNR and CDR2 FQNEAQ. Spanning cysteine to phenylalanine, the CDR3 consists of 14 amino acids. The kept DNA is CDR3 alone, 42 bases in frame from the first base. PBMCs were isolated by Ficoll-Paque density gradient centrifugation. This TCR was sampled from an adult woman who had mild COVID-19 (a few samples of this study predate the infection). The sample titles of this study are shuffled in the database, so cell type and time point are left out; the donor was told from shared clones. The sample was PBMCs or a T cell subset sorted from them (not recorded which). Recombination linked TRBV7-9 to TRBJ2-1, and TRBD2 matches 10 of the central bases. The CDR3 amino acid sequence is: CAGDGTSVRNEQFF. In nucleotides, the sequence is TGTGCCGGCGACGGGACTAGCGTTCGGAATGAGCAGTTCTTC. The full variable domain, completed from the reference TRBV7-9 and TRBJ2-1 proteins outside the CDR3, reads DTGVSQNPRHKITKRGQNVTFRCDPISEHNRLYWYRQTLGQGPEFLTYFQNEAQLEKSRLLSDRFSAERPKGSFSTLEIQRTEQGDSAMYLCAGDGTSVRNEQFFGPGTRLTVL.